This T cell receptor (beta chain) emerged from a study of T cells after yellow fever vaccination. This clonotype was picked up many times. What it binds is unknown. General study points: FACS-sorted repertoires could contain abundant clonotypes contaminating from the bulk population.

The CDR3 consists of 16 residues. J gave up 5 bases and V 6 bases, and 12 bases lay outside the gene matches. Germline CDR1 reads ENHRY; CDR2 reads SYGVKD. The authors made TCR cDNA by 5'RACE template switching, adding a universal primer site and UMIs. MiXCR was run by TCRdb on the 5' RACE reads, yielding one entry per CDR3 protein. This sample has under 250,000 distinct CDR3 sequences, with 3% to 3.5% found just once. The clonotype was recovered from a man aged 18 to 29 who received the YFV17D yellow fever vaccine. The specimen comprised CD4+ T cells sorted from PBMCs, sampled 10 days after the yellow fever booster vaccination. The chain carries TRBV10-3 and TRBJ1-1, with 10 bases that match TRBD1. This chain's CDR3 is CAIRRGQGPHGTEAFF. Here the CDR3 DNA reads TGTGCCATCAGGAGGGGACAGGGGCCTCACGGGACTGAAGCTTTCTTT.